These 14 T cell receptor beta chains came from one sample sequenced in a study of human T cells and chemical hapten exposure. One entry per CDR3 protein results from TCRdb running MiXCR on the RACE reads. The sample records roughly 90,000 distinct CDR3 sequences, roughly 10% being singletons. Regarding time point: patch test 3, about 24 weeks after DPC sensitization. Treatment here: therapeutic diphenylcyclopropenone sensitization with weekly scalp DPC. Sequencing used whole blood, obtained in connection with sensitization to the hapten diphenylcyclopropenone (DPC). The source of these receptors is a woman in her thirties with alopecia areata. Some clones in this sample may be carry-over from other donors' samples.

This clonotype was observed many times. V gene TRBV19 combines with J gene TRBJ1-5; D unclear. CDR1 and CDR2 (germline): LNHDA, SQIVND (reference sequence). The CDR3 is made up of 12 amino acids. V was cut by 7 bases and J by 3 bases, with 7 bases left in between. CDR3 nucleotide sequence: TGTGCCAGTAAGCCAGCCAATCAGCCCCAGCATTTT. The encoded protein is CASKPANQPQHF.

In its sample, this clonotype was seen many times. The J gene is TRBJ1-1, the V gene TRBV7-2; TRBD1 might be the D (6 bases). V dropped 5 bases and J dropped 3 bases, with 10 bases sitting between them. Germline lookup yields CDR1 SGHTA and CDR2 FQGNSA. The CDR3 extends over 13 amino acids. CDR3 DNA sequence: TGTGCCAGCAGCGAGGACAGAGACACTGAAGCTTTCTTT. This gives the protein CASSEDRDTEAFF.

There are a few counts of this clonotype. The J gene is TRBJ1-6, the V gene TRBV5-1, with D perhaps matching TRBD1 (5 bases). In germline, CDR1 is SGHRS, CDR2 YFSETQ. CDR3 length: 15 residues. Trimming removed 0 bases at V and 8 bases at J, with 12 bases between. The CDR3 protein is CASSLAAGSHSPLHF. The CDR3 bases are TGCGCCAGCAGCTTGGCCGCAGGGTCCCATTCACCCCTCCACTTT.

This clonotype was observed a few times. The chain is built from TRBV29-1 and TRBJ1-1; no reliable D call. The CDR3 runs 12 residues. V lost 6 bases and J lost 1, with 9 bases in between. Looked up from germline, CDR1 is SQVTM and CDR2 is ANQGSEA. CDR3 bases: TGCAGCGTCCGGACTCAGAACACTGAAGCTTTCTTT. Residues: CSVRTQNTEAFF.

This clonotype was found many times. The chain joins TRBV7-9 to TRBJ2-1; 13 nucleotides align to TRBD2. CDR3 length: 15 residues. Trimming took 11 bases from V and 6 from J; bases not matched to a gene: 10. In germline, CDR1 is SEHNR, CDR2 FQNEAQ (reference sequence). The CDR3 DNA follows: TGTGCCGGGGGACTAGCGGGACCCCTCGGCAATGAGCAGTTCTTC. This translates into CAGGLAGPLGNEQFF.

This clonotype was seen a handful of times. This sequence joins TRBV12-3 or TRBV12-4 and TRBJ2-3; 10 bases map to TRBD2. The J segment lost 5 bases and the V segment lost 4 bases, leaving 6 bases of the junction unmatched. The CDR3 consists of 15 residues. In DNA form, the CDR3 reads TGTGCCAGCAGTTCAGCGGGGGGGCAGGTAGATACGCAGTATTTT. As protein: CASSSAGGQVDTQYF.

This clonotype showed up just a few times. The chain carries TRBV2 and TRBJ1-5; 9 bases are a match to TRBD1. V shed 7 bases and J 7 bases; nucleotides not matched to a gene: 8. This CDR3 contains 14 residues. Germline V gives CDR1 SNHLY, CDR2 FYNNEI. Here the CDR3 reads CASTGTGTRQPQHF. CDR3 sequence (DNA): TGTGCCAGCACCGGGACAGGGACTCGGCAGCCCCAGCATTTT.

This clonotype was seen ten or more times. CDR3 region: CASSQELAREYNEQFF. The CDR3, as DNA: TGCGCCAGCAGCCAAGAGTTGGCAAGAGAGTACAATGAGCAGTTCTTC. The rearrangement joins TRBV4-3 to TRBJ2-1; D call uncertain. Germline assignment: CDR1 LGHNA and CDR2 YSLEER. V was clipped by 0 bases and J by 4 bases, with 13 bases between them. The CDR3 runs 16 residues.

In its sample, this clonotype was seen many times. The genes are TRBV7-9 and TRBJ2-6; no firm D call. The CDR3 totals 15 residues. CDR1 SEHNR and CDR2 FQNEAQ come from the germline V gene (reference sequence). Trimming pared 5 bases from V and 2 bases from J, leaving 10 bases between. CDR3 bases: TGTGCCAGCAGCCCCCCGCCCCCTGGGGCCAACGTCCTGACTTTC. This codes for CASSPPPPGANVLTF.

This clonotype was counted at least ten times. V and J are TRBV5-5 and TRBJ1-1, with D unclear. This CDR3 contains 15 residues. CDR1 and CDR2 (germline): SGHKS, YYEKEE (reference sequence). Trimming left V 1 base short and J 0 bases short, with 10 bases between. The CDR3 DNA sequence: TGTGCCAGCAGCTTGACAGAGAGAATGAACACTGAAGCTTTCTTT. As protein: CASSLTERMNTEAFF.

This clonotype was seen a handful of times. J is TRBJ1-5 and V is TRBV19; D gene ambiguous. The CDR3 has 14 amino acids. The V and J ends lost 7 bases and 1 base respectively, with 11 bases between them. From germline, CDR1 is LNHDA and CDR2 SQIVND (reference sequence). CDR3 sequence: CASKRDVSNQPQHF. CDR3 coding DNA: TGTGCCAGTAAGAGGGATGTAAGCAATCAGCCCCAGCATTTT.

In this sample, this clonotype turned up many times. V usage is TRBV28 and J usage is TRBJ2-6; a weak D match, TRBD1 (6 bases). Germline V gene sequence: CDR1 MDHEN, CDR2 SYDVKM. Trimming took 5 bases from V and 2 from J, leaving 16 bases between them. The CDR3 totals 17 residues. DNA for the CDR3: TGTGCCAGCAGTCCTCTGGGGGCTCATCCTGGGGCCAACGTCCTGACTTTC. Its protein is CASSPLGAHPGANVLTF. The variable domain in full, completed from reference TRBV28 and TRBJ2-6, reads DVKVTQSSRYLVKRTGEKVFLECVQDMDHENMFWYRQDPGLGLRLIYFSYDVKMKEKGDIPEGYSVSREKKERFSLILESASTNQTSMYLCASSPLGAHPGANVLTFGAGSRLTVL.

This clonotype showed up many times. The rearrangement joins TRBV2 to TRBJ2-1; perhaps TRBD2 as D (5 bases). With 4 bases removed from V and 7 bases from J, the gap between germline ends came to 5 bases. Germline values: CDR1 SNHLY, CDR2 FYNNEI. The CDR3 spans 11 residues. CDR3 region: CASSGGNEQFF. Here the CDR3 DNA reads TGTGCCAGCAGTGGAGGGAATGAGCAGTTCTTC.

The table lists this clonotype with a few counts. This CDR3 is CASSGDSYEQYV. DNA of the CDR3: TGTGCCAGCAGTGGAGACAGCTACGAGCAGTACGTC. The chain employs TRBV25-1 and TRBJ2-7; tentatively, D is TRBD1 (5 bases). Trimming took 4 bases from V and 3 from J, leaving 7 bases between them. CDR3 length: 12 amino acids. The V gene's germline CDR1 is MGHDK and CDR2 SYGVNS.